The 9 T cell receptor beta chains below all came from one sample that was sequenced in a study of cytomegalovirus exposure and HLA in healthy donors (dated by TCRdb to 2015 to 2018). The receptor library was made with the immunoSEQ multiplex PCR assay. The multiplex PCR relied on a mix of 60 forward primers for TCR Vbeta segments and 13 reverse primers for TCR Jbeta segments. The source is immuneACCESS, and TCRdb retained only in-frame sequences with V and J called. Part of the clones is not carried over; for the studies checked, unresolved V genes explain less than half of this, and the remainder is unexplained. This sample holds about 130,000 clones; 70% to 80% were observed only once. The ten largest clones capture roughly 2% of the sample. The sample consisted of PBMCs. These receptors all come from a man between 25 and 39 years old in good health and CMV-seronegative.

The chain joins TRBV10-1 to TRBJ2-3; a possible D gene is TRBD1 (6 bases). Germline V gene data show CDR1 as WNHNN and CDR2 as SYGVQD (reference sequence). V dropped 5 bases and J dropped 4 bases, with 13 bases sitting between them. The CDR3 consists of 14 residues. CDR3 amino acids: CASSPTGIADTQYF. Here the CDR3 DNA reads TGCGCCAGCAGTCCCACAGGGATAGCAGATACGCAGTATTTT.

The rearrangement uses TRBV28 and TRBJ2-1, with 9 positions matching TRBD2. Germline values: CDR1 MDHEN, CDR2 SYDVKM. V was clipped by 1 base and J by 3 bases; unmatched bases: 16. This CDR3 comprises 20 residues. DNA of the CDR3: TGTGCCAGCAGTTTATTCGGGTCTAGCGGGAATGTAGGGGGCTACAATGAGCAGTTCTTC. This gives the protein CASSLFGSSGNVGGYNEQFF. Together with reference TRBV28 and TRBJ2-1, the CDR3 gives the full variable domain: DVKVTQSSRYLVKRTGEKVFLECVQDMDHENMFWYRQDPGLGLRLIYFSYDVKMKEKGDIPEGYSVSREKKERFSLILESASTNQTSMYLCASSLFGSSGNVGGYNEQFFGPGTRLTVL.

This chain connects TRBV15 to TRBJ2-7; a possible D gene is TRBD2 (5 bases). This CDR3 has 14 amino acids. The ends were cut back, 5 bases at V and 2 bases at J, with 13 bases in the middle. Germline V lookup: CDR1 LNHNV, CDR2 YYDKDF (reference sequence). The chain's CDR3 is CATSGRQPPYEQYF. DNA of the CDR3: TGTGCCACCAGCGGGAGACAACCCCCCTACGAGCAGTACTTC.

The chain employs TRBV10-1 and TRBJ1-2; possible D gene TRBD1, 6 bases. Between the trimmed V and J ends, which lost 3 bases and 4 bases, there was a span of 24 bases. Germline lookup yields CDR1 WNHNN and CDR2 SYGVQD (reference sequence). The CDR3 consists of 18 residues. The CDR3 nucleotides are TGCGCCAGCAGTGACTCGGCGACAGGTGAACACTGGGGCTATGGCTACACCTTC. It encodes CASSDSATGEHWGYGYTF.

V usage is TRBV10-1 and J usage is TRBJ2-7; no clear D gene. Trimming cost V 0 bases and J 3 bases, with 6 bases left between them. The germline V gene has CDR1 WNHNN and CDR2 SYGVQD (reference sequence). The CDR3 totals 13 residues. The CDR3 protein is CASSESTVYEQYF. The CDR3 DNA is TGCGCCAGCAGTGAGTCTACGGTCTACGAGCAGTACTTC.

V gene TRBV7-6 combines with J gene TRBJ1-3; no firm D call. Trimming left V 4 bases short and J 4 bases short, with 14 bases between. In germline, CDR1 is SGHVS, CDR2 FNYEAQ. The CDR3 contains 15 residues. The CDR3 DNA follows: TGTGCCAGCAGCTCCCGTTACGGTACGGGAAACACCATATATTTT. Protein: CASSSRYGTGNTIYF.

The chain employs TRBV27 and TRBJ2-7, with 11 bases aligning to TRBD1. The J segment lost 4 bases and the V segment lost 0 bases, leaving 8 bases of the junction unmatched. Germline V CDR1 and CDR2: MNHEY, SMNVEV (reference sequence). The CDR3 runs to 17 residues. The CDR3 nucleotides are TGTGCCAGCAGTTTATCGATCCCCGGGACAGGGGGATACGAGCAGTACTTC. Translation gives CASSLSIPGTGGYEQYF.

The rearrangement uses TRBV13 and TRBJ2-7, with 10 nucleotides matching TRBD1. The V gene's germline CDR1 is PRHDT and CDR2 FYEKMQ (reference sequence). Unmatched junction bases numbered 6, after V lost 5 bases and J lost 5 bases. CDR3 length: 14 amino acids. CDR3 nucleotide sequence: TGTGCCAGCAGCGCAACCGGGACAGGGGACGAGCAGTACTTC. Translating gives CASSATGTGDEQYF. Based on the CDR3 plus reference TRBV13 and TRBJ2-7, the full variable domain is AAGVIQSPRHLIKEKRETATLKCYPIPRHDTVYWYQQGPGQDPQFLISFYEKMQSDKGSIPDRFSAQQFSDYHSELNMSSLELGDSALYFCASSATGTGDEQYFGPGTRLTVT.

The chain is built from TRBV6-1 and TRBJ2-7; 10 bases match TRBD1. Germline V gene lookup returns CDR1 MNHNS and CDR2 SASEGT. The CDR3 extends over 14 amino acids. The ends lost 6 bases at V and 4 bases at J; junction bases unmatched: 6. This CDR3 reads CASSLGQGIYEQYF. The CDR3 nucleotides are TGTGCCAGCAGCCTGGGACAGGGGATATACGAGCAGTACTTC.